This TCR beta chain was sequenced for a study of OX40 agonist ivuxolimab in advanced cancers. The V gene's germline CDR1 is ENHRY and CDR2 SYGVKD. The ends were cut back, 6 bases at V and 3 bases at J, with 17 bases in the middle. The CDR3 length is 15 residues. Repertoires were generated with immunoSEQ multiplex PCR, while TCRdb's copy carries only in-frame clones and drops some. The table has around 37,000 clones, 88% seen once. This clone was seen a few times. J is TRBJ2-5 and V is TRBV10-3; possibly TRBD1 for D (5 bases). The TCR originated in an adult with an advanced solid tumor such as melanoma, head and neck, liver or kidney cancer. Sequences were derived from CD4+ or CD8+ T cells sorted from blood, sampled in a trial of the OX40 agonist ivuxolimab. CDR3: CAISPIGQGEETQYF. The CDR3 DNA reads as TGTGCCATCAGCCCTATTGGGCAGGGTGAAGAGACCCAGTACTTC.